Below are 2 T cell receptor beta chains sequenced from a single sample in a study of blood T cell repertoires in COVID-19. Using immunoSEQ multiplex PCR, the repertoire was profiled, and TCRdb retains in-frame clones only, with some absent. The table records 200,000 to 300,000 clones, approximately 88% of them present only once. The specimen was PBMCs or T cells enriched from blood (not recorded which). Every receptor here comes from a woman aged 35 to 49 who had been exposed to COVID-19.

CDR3 loop: CAISESGLGEAFF. The CDR3 coding sequence is TGTGCCATCAGTGAATCAGGGTTGGGTGAAGCTTTCTTT. The rearrangement uses TRBV10-3 and TRBJ1-1, with D possibly matching TRBD1 (5 bases). Trimming removed 3 bases from V and 7 bases from J, with 12 bases in between. CDR3 length equals 13 residues. The germline V gene has CDR1 ENHRY and CDR2 SYGVKD.

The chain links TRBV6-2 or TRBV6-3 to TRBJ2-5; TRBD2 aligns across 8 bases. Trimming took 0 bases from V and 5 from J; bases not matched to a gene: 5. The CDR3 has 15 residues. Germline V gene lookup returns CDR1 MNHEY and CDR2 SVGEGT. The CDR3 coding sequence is TGTGCCAGCAGTTACTCATCTAGCGGGTCTGAGACCCAGTACTTC. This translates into CASSYSSSGSETQYF.